This TCR beta chain originates from a study of shared clonotypes between healthy human individuals. Study information: Used for every donor were three CD4 naive, three CD4 memory, two CD8 naive and one CD8 memory plate.

There were no recent acute infections or vaccinations among the donors, who were healthy HIV-negative adults. V gave up 3 bases and J gave up 0 bases, with 9 bases separating them. This CDR3 has 15 residues. Germline V gene data show CDR1 as KGHSH and CDR2 as LQKENI. Using immunoSEQ multiplex PCR, the repertoire was profiled, and TCRdb retains in-frame clones only, with some absent. The repertoire holds over a million clones, with roughly 96% as singletons. A note on this clone: Other DNA sequences in this sample translate to the same CDR3.

V usage is TRBV18 and J usage is TRBJ1-5, with D possibly TRBD1 on 5 matching bases. This clonotype was sampled from a young man in good health. Sequenced: naive CD4+ T cells sorted from blood. Stated subset: CD45RA+ positively selected. The CDR3 DNA reads TGTGCCAGCTCACCTAGGGGCAGTAGCAATCAGCCCCAGCATTTT. Encoded protein: CASSPRGSSNQPQHF. The full variable domain, with the rest looked up from reference TRBV18 and TRBJ1-5, is NAGVMQNPRHLVRRRGQEARLRCSPMKGHSHVYWYRQLPEEGLKFMVYLQKENIIDESGMPKERFSAEFPKEGPSILRIQQVVRGDSAAYFCASSPRGSSNQPQHFGDGTRLSIL.